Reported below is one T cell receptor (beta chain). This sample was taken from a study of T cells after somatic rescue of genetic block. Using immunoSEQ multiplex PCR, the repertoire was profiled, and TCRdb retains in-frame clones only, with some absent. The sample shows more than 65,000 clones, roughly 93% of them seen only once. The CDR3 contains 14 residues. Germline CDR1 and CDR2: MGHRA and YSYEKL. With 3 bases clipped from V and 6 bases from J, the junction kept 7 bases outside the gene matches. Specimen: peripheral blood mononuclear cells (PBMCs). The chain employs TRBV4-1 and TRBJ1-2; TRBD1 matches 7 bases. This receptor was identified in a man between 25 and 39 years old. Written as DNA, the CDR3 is TGCGCCAGCAGCCAGCCCCGACAGGGCAATGGCTACACCTTC. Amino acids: CASSQPRQGNGYTF.